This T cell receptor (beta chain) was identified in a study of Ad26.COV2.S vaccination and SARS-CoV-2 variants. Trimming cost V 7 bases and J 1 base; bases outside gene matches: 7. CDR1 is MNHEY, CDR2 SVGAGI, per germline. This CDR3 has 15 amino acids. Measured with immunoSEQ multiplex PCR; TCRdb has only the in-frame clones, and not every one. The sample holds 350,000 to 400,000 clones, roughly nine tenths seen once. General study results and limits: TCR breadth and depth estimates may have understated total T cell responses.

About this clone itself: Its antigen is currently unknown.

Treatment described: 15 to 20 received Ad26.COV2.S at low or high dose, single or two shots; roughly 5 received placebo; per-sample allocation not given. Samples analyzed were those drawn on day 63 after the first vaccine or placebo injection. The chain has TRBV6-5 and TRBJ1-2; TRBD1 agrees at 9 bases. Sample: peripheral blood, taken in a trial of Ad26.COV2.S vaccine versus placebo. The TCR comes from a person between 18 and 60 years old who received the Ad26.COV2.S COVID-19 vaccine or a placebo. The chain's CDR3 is CASKMGQGVNYGYTF. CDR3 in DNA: TGTGCCAGCAAAATGGGACAGGGCGTTAACTATGGCTACACCTTC.